This TCR beta chain emerged from a study of blood T cell repertoires in COVID-19 (dated by TCRdb to 2019 to 2021). Turning to the overall study: The collaborator samples originated in the United States, Italy and Spain and spanned the acute and convalescent phases of COVID-19. The prospective study material was composed of cDNA or gDNA derived from T cells, B-cell-depleted T cells, or PBMCs. Subjects who had been exposed to COVID-19, were actively infected with it, or had recovered from it provided the deeply sampled blood TCRbeta repertoires that made up the dataset. A freely available public database, intended as a resource for researchers studying the immune response to SARS-CoV-2, is where the repertoires were released. Samples were obtained from the ongoing ImmuneRACE study (first 160 participants) and from 950 to 1,500 subjects provided by 6 global collaborators. Sample metadata almost always included a de-identified subject ID, COVID-19 status, age in years and sex. Where HLA class I and class II types were available, the types were taken from metadata supplied by the sample provider, not from assay-based typing.

Notes on this clone: Its antigen is not yet known. No base quality information exists; no much larger clone differs at one position.

What the work shows at the level of the full study, not this receptor alone: The amount of clinical and demographic metadata varied by source and participant and was provided uncurated.

The germline V gene yields SGHNT for CDR1 and YENEEA for CDR2. The CDR3 contains 18 residues, cysteine and phenylalanine counted. Kept here is only the CDR3 DNA, which spans 54 bases and is read in frame from base 1. Cut back by 1 base and 8 bases, the V and J ends lie 25 bases apart. Collaborating institutions collected whole blood in K2EDTA tubes following their own protocols. For TCRbeta analysis, collaborators shipped samples in one of three forms: frozen whole blood, isolated PBMCs, or DNA extracted from either of those sample types. TCRbeta CDR3 regions were amplified from genomic DNA using the immunoSEQ Assay, a bias-controlled multiplex PCR. The paper's processing steps were these. The number of nucleated cells in each sample was estimated from the amplification of reference gene primers within the assay. To quantify the absolute abundance of each unique TCRbeta CDR3 rearrangement, sequence reads were collapsed and filtered. For each sample, productive Simpson clonality was calculated as the square root of Simpson's diversity index across productive rearrangements. TCRdb stores this immuneACCESS table with in-frame sequences only. Part of the clones is absent; in the studies checked, under half of the shortfall reflects unresolved V genes, and no reason is known for the rest. D and trimming come from the DNA, and the V and J calls and clone size come from that table. Recorded for this sample are fewer than 200,000 clones; more than 65% of them occurred a single time. The ten top clones hold about a tenth of the sample.

The sequence was obtained from a man aged 70-80 years with active or convalescent COVID-19. Input material: peripheral blood. The sequence is built from TRBV11-3 and TRBJ2-3; TRBD2 might be the D gene, on 6 matching bases. The CDR3 has the sequence CASSLASPGLPAGGTQYF. In nucleotides, the sequence is TGTGCCAGCAGCTTAGCATCCCCGGGACTCCCGGCGGGTGGTACGCAGTATTTT.